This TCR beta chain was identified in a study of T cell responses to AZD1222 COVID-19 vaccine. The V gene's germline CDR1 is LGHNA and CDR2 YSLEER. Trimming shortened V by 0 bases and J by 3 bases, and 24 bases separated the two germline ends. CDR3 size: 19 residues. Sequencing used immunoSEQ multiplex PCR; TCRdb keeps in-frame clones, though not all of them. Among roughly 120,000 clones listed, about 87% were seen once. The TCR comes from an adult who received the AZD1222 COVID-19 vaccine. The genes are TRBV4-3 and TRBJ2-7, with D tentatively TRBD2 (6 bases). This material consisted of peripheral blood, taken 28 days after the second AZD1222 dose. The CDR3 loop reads CASSQDGLRRGGFIYEQYF. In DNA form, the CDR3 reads TGCGCCAGCAGCCAAGATGGGCTTCGAAGGGGAGGTTTTATCTACGAGCAGTACTTC.